This T cell receptor (beta chain) was sequenced for a study of molecular identifiers for immune sequencing clone quantification (dated by TCRdb to between 2018 and 2020). Broadly, across the study: For a replicate experiment, RNA from roughly 20,000 or 100,000 naive CD8 T cells was divided into five aliquots, and four of the five aliquots were sequenced. This methods study benchmarked molecular-identifier clustering-based TCR repertoire sequencing (MIDCIRS) and TCR RNA copy counting, using CD8 T cells to do so.

The library was made by PCR. This sample was sequenced with an Illumina HiSeq 4000. Bulk TCR libraries were generated as previously described, with the TCR primers listed in Table S5 used. Purification of total RNA was performed with the Qiagen AllPrep DNA/RNA kit. Before analysis, reads from multiple sequencing runs of the same library were pooled. On the study's bioinformatics: Reads were retained only if their TCR constant sequence matched exactly, and those retained reads were trimmed to 150 nt and grouped according to their 12-nt molecular barcodes. Reads inside each barcode group were sub-clustered using a 15% Levenshtein threshold, and a quality-weighted consensus sequence was constructed for each RNA molecule. Non-functional sequences were discarded, and so were lower-count sequences lying one edit away from another sequence. Based on a fit of two negative binomial distributions, barcode sub-clusters having less than 20% of the maximum read count were discarded. TCRdb redid the processing of the public reads, applying fastp at Q25 and MiXCR, and retained in-frame beta chains. Under each unique CDR3 protein, matching rows form one entry showing the most common genes and DNA. It is TCRdb's table, rather than the study itself, that gives the V and J calls and clone size. Across this sample there are around 480,000 distinct CDR3 sequences, with roughly a fifth seen only once. The ten largest clones add up to 0.7% to 1% of the sample.

Libraries of naive CD8 T cells were built from anywhere between about 18,000 and 1,000,000 sorted cells, with 10%, 30% or 50% of the purified RNA used. On a BD FACSAria II, naive CD8 T cells were FACS-sorted as CD8+CD4-CCR7+CD45RA+ and collected into RLT Plus buffer. Detection sensitivity was tested by spiking Jurkat RNA equal to approximately 9 TCR copies' worth into samples containing about 19,000-1,000,000 naive CD8 T cells. CD8 T cells were enriched with RosetteSep CD8+ T Cell Enrichment Cocktail and Ficoll-Paque, followed by ACK red cell lysis. Regarding this clonotype: Its recognized antigen is unknown. No base quality information exists; no much larger clone differs at one position.

Points the paper makes about the study in general: When barcode sub-clustering was not used, chimeric consensus sequences inflated TCR diversity, with chimeras reaching as high as 47%. Highly expanded clone sizes could be underestimated if identical TCR molecules share a barcode. In CMV-specific effector cells, clones with more than 20 RNA copies accounted for over 99% of molecules, whereas in naive cells such clones accounted for under 1%. Modeling estimated around 3 recovered TCR RNA copies per cell, compared with about ten by digital PCR, which implies approximately 30% capture efficiency. The naive libraries included spiked-in Jurkat TCR RNA (about 9 copies' worth), and this Jurkat TCR RNA is not part of the donor repertoire. Spiked-in Jurkat TCR RNA equal to a single cell's worth was reported to be detectable even within one million naive CD8 T cells.

Sequenced input: naive CD8+ T cells from blood, with Jurkat cell RNA spiked in. Explained via the paper, the cell subset or site label denotes: FACS-sorted CD8+CD4-CCR7+CD45RA+ naive T cells. The TCR comes from a human donor in good health. Some libraries in this study had Jurkat cell RNA spiked in.

At the DNA level, the sequence is TGTGCCAGCAGCCAAGATTGGCGAGGCGGCTATACGCAGTATTTT. It codes for CASSQDWRGGYTQYF. This chain joins TRBV3-1 to TRBJ2-3, with an unclear D gene assignment. Including cysteine and phenylalanine, the CDR3 has 15 amino acids. Only the CDR3 region is kept as DNA, spanning 45 bases read in frame from base 1. Relative to germline, V is 0 bases shorter and J is 7 bases shorter, with 14 bases between their ends. CDR1 LGHDT and CDR2 YNNKEL were looked up in the germline V gene (reference sequence).